The clone carrying this TCR beta chain was observed many times. The data belong to a study of spatial heterogeneity in lung cancer. In the study overall: For the average unique TCR and UMI combination, more than eight occurrences appeared in raw reads.

This sample's time point: sample taken at primary tumor resection. Whole RNA from tumor, nontumor lung or frozen PBMC was sequenced unsorted. The CDR3 covers 16 residues. CDR1 SGHRS and CDR2 YFSETQ come from the germline V gene. V was cut by 0 bases and J by 0 bases, with 13 bases left in between. A unique molecular identifier was attached to every TCR cDNA molecule. A single record per CDR3 protein comes from TCRdb applying MiXCR to the 5' RACE reads. Here the sample spans 75,000 to 85,000 distinct CDR3 sequences, approximately 20% being singletons. This specimen consisted of PBMCs, obtained at surgery. The receptor was isolated from a male donor with early-stage non-small cell lung cancer. V usage is TRBV5-1 and J usage is TRBJ2-7; D may match TRBD1 or TRBD2 (6 bases each). The CDR3 nucleotides read TGCGCCAGCAGCTTGGTGGAGGGGACAAGCTCCTACGAGCAGTACTTC. Protein sequence: CASSLVEGTSSYEQYF.